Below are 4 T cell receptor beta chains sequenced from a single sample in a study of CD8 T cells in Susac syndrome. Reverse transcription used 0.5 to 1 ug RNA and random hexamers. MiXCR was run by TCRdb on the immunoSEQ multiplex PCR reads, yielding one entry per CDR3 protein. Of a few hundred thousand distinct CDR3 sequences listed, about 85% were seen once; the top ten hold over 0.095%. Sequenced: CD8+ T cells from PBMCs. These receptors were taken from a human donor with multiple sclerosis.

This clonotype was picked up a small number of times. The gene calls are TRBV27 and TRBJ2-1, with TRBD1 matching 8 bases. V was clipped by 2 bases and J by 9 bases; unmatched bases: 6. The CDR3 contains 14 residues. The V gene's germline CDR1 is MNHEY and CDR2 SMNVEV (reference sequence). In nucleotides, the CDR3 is TGTGCCAGCAGTTTAGGCCAGGGGGCAAGTGAGCAGTTCTTC. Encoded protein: CASSLGQGASEQFF.

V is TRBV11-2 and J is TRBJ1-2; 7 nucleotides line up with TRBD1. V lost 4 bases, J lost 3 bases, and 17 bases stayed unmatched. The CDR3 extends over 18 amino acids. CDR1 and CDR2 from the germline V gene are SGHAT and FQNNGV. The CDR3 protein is CASSSVPLTGYRDYGYTF. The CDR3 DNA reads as TGTGCCAGCAGCTCAGTGCCCTTGACAGGGTATAGGGACTATGGCTACACCTTC.

CDR3 bases: TGCGCCAGCAGCCAGGTAGCGGGAGAGTTGTACGAGCAGTACTTC. It encodes CASSQVAGELYEQYF. The chain uses TRBV4-1 and TRBJ2-7; 9 bases map to TRBD2. This CDR3 region has 15 residues. Germline V gene sequence: CDR1 MGHRA, CDR2 YSYEKL. J was trimmed by 4 bases and V by 3 bases; bases with no gene match: 7.

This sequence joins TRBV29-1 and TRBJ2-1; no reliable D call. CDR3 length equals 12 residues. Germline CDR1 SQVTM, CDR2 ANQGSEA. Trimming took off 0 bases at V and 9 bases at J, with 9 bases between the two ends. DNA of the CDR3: TGCAGCGTTGAAGATGCTCCGAGTGAGCAGTTCTTC. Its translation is CSVEDAPSEQFF.